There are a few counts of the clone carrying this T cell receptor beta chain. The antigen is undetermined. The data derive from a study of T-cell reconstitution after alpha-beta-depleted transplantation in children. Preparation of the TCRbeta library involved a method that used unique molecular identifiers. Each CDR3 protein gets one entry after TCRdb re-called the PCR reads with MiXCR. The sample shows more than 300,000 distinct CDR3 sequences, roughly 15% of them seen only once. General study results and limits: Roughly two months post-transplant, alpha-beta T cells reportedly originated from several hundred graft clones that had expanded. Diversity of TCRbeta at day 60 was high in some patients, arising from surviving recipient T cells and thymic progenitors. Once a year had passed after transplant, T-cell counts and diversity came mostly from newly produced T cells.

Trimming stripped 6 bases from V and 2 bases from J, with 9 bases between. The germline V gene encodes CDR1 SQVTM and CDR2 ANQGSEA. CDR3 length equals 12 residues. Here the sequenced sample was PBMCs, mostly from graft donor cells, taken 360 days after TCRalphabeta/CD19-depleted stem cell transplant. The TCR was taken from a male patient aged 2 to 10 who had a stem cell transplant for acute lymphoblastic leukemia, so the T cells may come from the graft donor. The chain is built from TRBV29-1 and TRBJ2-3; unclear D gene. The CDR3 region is CSVSAFTDTQYF. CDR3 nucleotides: TGCAGCGTATCGGCATTCACAGATACGCAGTATTTT.